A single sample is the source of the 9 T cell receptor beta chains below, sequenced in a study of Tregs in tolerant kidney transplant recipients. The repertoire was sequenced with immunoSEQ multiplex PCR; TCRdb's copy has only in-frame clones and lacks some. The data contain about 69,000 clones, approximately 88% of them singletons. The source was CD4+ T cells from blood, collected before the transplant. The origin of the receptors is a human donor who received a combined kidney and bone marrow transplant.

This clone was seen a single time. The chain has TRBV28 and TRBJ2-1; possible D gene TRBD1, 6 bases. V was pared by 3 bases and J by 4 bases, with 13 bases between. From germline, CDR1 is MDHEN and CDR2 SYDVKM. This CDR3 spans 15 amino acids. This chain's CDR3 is CASSLGADNYNEQFF. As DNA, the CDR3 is TGTGCCAGCAGTTTGGGGGCGGACAATTACAATGAGCAGTTCTTC.

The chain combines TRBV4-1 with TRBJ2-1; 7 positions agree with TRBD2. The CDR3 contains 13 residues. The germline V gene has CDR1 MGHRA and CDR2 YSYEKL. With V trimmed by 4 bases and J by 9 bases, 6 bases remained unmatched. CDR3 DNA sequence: TGCGCCAGCAGCCTAGGAGCGGGACTTGAGCAGTTCTTC. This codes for CASSLGAGLEQFF.

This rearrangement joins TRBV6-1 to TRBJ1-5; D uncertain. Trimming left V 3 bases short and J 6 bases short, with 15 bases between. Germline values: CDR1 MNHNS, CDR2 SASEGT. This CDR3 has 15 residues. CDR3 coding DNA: TGTGCCAGCAGTGATCACGGGTCGCAACTTCAGCCCCAGCATTTT. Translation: CASSDHGSQLQPQHF.

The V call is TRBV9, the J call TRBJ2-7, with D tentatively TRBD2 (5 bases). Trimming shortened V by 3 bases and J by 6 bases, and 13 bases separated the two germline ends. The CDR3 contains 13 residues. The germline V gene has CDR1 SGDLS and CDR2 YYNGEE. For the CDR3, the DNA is TGTGCCAGCAGCGGGATCCCCGGAGGCGAGCAGTACTTC. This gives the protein CASSGIPGGEQYF.

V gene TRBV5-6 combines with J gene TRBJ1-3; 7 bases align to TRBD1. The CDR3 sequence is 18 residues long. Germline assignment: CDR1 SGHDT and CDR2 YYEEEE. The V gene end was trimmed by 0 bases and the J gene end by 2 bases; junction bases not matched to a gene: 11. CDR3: CASSLGGTALRTGNTIYF. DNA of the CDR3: TGTGCCAGCAGCTTGGGCGGGACAGCTTTGAGGACTGGAAACACCATATATTTT. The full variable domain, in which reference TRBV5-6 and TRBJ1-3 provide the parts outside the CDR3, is DAGVTQSPTHLIKTRGQQVTLRCSPKSGHDTVSWYQQALGQGPQFIFQYYEEEERQRGNFPDRFSGHQFPNYSSELNVNALLLGDSALYLCASSLGGTALRTGNTIYFGEGSWLTVV.

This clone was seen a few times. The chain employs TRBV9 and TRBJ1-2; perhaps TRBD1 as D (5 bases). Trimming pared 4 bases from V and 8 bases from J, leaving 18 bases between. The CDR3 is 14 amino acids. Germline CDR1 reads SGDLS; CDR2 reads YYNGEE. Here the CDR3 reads CASSRGASGGGYTF. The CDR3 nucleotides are TGTGCCAGCAGCCGCGGGGCCAGCGGTGGGGGCTACACCTTC.

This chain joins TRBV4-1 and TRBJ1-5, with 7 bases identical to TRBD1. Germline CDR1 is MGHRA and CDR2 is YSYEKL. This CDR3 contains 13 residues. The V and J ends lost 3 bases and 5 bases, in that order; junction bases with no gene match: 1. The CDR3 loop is CASSQDRYQPQHF. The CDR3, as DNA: TGCGCCAGCAGCCAGGACAGGTATCAGCCCCAGCATTTT.

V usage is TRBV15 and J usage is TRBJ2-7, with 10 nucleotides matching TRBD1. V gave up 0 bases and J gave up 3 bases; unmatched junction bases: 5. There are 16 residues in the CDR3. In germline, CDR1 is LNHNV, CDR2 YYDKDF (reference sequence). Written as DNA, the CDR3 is TGTGCCACCAGCAGAGATCTCTGGACAGGGGGCTACGAGCAGTACTTC. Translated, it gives CATSRDLWTGGYEQYF.

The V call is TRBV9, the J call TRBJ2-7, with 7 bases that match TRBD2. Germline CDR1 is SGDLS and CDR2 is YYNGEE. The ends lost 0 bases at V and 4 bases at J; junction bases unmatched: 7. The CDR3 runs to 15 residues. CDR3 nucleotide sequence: TGTGCCAGCAGCGTAGGGGGTGCGGGAGAATACGAGCAGTACTTC. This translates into CASSVGGAGEYEQYF.